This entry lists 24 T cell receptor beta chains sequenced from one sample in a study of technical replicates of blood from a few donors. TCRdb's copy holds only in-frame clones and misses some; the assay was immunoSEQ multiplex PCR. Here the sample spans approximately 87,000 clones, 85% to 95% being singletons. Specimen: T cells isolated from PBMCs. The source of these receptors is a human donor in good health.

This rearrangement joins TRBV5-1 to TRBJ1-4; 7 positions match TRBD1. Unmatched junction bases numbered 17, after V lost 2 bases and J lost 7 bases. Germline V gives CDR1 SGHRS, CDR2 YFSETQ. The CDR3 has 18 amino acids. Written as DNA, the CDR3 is TGCGCCAGCAGCTTCTACCCCCCTAACAGGGGTCAAAGTGAAAAACTGTTTTTT. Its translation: CASSFYPPNRGQSEKLFF.

The CDR3 protein is CASSIRTGWSNQPQHF. CDR3 bases: TGTGCCAGTAGTATACGGACAGGGTGGAGCAATCAGCCCCAGCATTTT. The V call is TRBV19, the J call TRBJ1-5; 8 bases line up with TRBD1. The CDR3 sequence is 16 residues long. Looked up from germline, CDR1 is LNHDA and CDR2 is SQIVND (reference sequence). Unmatched junction bases numbered 4, after V lost 2 bases and J lost 1 base.

CDR3 loop: CASSTRHLLYFTGELFF. The CDR3 region has the DNA TGTGCCAGCAGTACCCGACACCTTCTCTACTTCACCGGGGAGCTGTTTTTT. The rearrangement uses TRBV28 and TRBJ2-2, with D hard to call. This CDR3 comprises 17 residues. In germline, CDR1 is MDHEN, CDR2 SYDVKM. Trimming pared 5 bases from V and 4 bases from J, leaving 20 bases between.

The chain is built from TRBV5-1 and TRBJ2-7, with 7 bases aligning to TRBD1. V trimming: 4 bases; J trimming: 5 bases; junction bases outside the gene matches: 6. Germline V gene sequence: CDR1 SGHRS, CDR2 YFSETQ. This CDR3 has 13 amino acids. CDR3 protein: CASSPHTGDEQYF. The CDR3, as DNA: TGCGCCAGCAGCCCCCATACAGGGGACGAGCAGTACTTC.

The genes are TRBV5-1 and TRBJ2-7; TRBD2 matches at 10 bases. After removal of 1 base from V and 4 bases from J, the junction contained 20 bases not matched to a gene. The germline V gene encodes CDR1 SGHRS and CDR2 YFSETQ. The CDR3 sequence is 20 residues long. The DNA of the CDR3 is TGCGCCAGCAGCTTGATTGCGGTGAGCGGGAGGGCCGGCAAGTTATACGAGCAGTACTTC. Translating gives CASSLIAVSGRAGKLYEQYF.

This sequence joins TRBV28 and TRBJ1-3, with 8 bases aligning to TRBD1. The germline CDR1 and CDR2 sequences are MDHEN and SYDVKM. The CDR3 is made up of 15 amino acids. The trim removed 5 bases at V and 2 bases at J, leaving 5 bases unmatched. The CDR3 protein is CASSPTDRAGNTIYF. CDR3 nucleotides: TGTGCCAGCAGTCCCACGGACAGGGCTGGAAACACCATATATTTT.

The CDR3 region is CASSWGTSSSEQYF. CDR3 sequence (DNA): TGCGCCAGCAGCTGGGGGACTAGCTCTAGCGAGCAGTACTTC. The chain employs TRBV5-1 and TRBJ2-7; TRBD2 matches at 9 bases. V was pared by 3 bases and J by 6 bases, with 7 bases of the junction left unmatched. Germline values: CDR1 SGHRS, CDR2 YFSETQ. This CDR3 comprises 14 residues.

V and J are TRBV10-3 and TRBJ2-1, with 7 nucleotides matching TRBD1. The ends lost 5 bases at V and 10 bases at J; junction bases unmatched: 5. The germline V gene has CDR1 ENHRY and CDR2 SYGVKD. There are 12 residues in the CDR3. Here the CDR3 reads CAISTLGGEQFF. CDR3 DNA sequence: TGTGCCATCAGTACCCTAGGGGGCGAGCAGTTCTTC.

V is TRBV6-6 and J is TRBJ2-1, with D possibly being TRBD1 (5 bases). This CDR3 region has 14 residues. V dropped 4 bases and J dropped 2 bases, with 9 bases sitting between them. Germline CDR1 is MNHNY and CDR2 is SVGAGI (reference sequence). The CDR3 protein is CASSFPTAYNEQFF. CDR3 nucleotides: TGTGCCAGCAGTTTCCCGACAGCCTACAATGAGCAGTTCTTC.

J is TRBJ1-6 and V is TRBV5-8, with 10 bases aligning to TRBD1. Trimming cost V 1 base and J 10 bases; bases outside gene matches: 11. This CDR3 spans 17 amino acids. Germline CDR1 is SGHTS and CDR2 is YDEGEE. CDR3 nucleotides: TGTGCCAGCAGCTTGATCGCGACAGGGGGCGAAGAGTCACCCCTCCACTTT. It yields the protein CASSLIATGGEESPLHF.

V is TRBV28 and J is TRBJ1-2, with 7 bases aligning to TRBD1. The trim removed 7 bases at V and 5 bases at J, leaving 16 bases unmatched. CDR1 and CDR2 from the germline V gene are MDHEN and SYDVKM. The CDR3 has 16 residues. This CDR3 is CASTTLQGVLGYGYTF. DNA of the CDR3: TGTGCCAGCACCACTCTCCAGGGGGTTTTAGGGTATGGCTACACCTTC.

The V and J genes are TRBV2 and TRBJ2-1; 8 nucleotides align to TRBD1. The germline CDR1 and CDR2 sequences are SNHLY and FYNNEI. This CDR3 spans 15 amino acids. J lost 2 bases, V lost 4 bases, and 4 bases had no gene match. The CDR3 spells CASSAGQATYNEQFF. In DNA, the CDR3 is TGTGCCAGCAGTGCGGGACAGGCAACCTACAATGAGCAGTTCTTC.

This CDR3 reads CASSGQGAHTEAFF. DNA for the CDR3: TGTGCCAGCAGCGGACAGGGGGCGCACACTGAAGCTTTCTTT. The chain uses TRBV9 and TRBJ1-1, with TRBD1 matching 10 bases. Germline CDR1 SGDLS, CDR2 YYNGEE. The CDR3 runs 14 residues. V was clipped by 3 bases and J by 3 bases; unmatched bases: 2.

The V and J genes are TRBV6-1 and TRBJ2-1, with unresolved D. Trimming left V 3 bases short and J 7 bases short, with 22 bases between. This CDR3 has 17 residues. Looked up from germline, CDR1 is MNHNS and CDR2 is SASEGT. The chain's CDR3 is CASSDLGPGVRGNEQFF. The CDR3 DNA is TGTGCCAGCAGTGACTTGGGCCCAGGCGTACGTGGGAATGAGCAGTTCTTC.

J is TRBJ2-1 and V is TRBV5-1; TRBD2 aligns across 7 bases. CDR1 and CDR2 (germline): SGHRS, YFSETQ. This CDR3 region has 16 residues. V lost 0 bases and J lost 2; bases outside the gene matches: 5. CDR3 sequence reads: CASSLAPGGTYNEQFF. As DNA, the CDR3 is TGCGCCAGCAGCTTGGCCCCGGGAGGCACCTACAATGAGCAGTTCTTC. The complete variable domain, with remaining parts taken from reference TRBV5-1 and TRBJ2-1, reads KAGVTQTPRYLIKTRGQQVTLSCSPISGHRSVSWYQQTPGQGLQFLFEYFSETQRNKGNFPGRFSGRQFSNSRSEMNVSTLELGDSALYLCASSLAPGGTYNEQFFGPGTRLTVL.

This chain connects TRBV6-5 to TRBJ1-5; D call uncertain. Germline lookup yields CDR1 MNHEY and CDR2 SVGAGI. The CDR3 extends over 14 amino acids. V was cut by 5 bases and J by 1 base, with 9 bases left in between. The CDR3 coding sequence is TGTGCCAGCAGTCCCCGTGTGAGCAATCAGCCCCAGCATTTT. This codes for CASSPRVSNQPQHF.

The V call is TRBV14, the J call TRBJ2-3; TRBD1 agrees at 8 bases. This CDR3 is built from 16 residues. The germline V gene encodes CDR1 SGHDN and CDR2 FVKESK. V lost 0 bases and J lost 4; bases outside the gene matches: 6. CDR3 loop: CASSQDRGLRPDTQYF. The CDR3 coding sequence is TGTGCCAGCAGCCAAGACAGGGGGCTACGGCCAGATACGCAGTATTTT.

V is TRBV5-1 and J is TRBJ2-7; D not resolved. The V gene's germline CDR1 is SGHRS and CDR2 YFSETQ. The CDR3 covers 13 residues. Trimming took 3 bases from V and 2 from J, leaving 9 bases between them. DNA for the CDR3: TGCGCCAGCAGCTCCGTGTGGCCCTACGAGCAGTACTTC. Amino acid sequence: CASSSVWPYEQYF.

CDR3 region: CAWGGGDVGNTEAFF. CDR3 DNA: TGTGCCTGGGGCGGGGGGGACGTGGGTAACACTGAAGCTTTCTTT. The chain recombines TRBV30 with TRBJ1-1; D is perhaps TRBD1 (5 bases). Trimming removed 5 bases at V and 2 bases at J, with 18 bases between. Per the germline V gene, CDR1 is GTSNPN and CDR2 is SVGIG (reference sequence). The CDR3 length is 15 residues.

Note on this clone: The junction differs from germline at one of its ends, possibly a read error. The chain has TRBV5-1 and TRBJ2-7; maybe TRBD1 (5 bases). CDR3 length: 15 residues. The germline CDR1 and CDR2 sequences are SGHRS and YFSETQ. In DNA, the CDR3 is TGCGCCAGCAGCTTGGAACAGGTCACGTCCTCCGAGCAGTACTTC. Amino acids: CASSLEQVTSSEQYF.

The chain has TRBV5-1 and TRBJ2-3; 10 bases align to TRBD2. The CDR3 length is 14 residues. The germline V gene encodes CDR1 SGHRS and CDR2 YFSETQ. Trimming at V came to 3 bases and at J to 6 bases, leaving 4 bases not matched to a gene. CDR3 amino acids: CASSSSGGEDTQYF. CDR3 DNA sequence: TGCGCCAGCAGCTCTAGCGGGGGCGAGGATACGCAGTATTTT.

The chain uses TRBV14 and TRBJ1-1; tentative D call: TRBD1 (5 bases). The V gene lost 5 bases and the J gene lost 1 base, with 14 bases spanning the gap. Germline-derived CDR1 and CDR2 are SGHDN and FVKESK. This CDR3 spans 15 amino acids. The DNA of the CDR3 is TGTGCCAGCAGCAGCCAGTTTACAGGGAACACTGAAGCTTTCTTT. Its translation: CASSSQFTGNTEAFF.

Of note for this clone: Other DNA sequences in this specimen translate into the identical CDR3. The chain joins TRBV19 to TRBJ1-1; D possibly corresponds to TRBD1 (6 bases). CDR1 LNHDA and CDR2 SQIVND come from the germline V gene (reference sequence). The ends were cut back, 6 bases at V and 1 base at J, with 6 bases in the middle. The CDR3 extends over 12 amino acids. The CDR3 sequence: CASRTGNTEAFF. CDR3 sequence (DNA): TGTGCCAGTAGGACAGGGAACACTGAAGCTTTCTTT.

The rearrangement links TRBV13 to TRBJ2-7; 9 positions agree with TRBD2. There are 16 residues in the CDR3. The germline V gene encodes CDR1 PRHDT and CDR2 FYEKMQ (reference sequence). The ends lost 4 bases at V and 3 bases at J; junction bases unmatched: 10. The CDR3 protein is CASSSTGLADLYEQYF. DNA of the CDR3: TGTGCCAGCAGCTCGACGGGACTAGCAGACCTCTACGAGCAGTACTTC.